A selection of T cell receptor beta chains follows, all from one sample in a study of monozygotic twins with inflammatory bowel disease. No DNA is given; TCRdb re-called the 5' RACE reads and lists each CDR3 protein once. The sample totals 440,000 or so distinct CDR3 sequences. Material for sequencing was blood. These receptors all stem from a human donor with ulcerative colitis or Crohn's disease, or a healthy co-twin of an affected twin (not recorded which). Both conserved end residues are part of each CDR3.

V gene,J gene,CDR3 protein
TRBV7-9,TRBJ2-1,CASSLTAGFNEQFF
TRBV20-1,TRBJ2-3,CSANGLAGGTDTQYF
TRBV19,TRBJ1-1,CASSIIGGRTEAFF
TRBV7-2,TRBJ2-7,CASSPWGTGNYEQYF
TRBV5-1,TRBJ1-5,CASSLEGVRNQPQHF
TRBV6-2/TRBV6-3,TRBJ1-3,CATLGISGNTIYF
TRBV5-6,TRBJ1-2,CASSSITGNYGYTF
TRBV11-2,TRBJ2-7,CASSPAPSGRALRNEQYF
TRBV20-1,TRBJ2-5,CSALTGGRETQYF
TRBV20-1,TRBJ2-3,CSRGRSTDTQYF